This T cell receptor (beta chain) was captured in a study of tissue T cells after allogeneic stem cell transplantation. General observations from the study: Anatomically similar tissues had similar TCR repertoires within each patient. Shared clones across patients were few; motif clustering revealed tissue-specific shared signatures.

Assay: immunoSEQ multiplex PCR; the TCRdb copy retains only in-frame clones and omits some. The sample records around 5,100 clones, about 32% being singletons. Points on this clone: The antigen remains unidentified. Each gene name is a mouse one. The read is 1 residue too short to cover the CDR3 end, so that end is filled in from the germline J gene.

The germline CDR1 and CDR2 sequences are KGHPV and FQNQEV (reference sequence). The CDR3 has 15 residues. V was pared by 6 bases and J by 0 bases, with 12 bases between. The time point is: mouse harvest day 14 after allogeneic transplant. The graft held 10^6 splenic CD5+ T cells and 10^7 T-cell-depleted bone marrow cells. The chain carries TRBV26 and TRBJ1-3, with TRBD1 as a possible D gene (6 bases). Sequenced: skin. The sequence was collected from a female BALB/c mouse given C57BL/6 T cells with graft-versus-host disease after an allogeneic hematopoietic cell transplant. The CDR3 protein is CASSPGTSSGNTLYF. The DNA read from the CDR3 is TGTGCCAGCAGCCCCGGGACATCTTCTGGAAATACGCTCTAT.